The 5 T cell receptor beta chains reported below all come from one sample, sequenced in a study of immune cell composition in non-small cell lung cancer. Normal lung was sampled as far from the tumour as possible, at least 3 cm. The protocol was immunoSEQ multiplex PCR, while the TCRdb copy is restricted to in-frame clones and leaves out a portion. The sample yields some 7,200 clones, 77% seen once. The source material was non-adjacent lung tissue. The receptors were sampled from a human donor with non-small cell lung cancer.

This clone was seen more than once but under ten times. The chain has TRBV28 and TRBJ2-7; a possible D gene is TRBD1 (6 bases). The CDR3 spans 14 residues. Germline V CDR1 and CDR2: MDHEN, SYDVKM. The V end was cut by 6 bases, the J end by 2 bases, with 14 bases between. As DNA, the CDR3 is TGTGCCAGCAGATTCAGGGGCGCACCCTACGAGCAGTACTTC. Translating gives CASRFRGAPYEQYF.

In its sample, this clone is large. The genes are TRBV2 and TRBJ2-2; 9 bases match TRBD1. The CDR3 length is 14 residues. V dropped 7 bases and J dropped 6; count of bases not matched to a gene: 6. Germline CDR1 SNHLY, CDR2 FYNNEI. The CDR3 spells CASNTGQGAGELFF. CDR3 bases: TGTGCCAGCAATACGGGACAGGGTGCCGGGGAGCTGTTTTTT. The whole variable domain, remainder taken from reference TRBV2 and TRBJ2-2, is EPEVTQTPSHQVTQMGQEVILRCVPISNHLYFYWYRQILGQKVEFLVSFYNNEISEKSEIFDDQFSVERPDGSNFTLKIRSTKLEDSAMYFCASNTGQGAGELFFGEGSRLTVL.

The rearrangement joins TRBV7-8 to TRBJ2-7, with 10 positions matching TRBD2. The CDR3 is 14 amino acids. In germline, CDR1 is SGHVS, CDR2 FQNEAQ. J lost 6 bases, V lost 7 bases, and 9 bases had no gene match. CDR3: CASTERLAGAEQYF. The DNA for the CDR3 is TGTGCCAGCACCGAGAGGCTAGCGGGAGCCGAGCAGTACTTC.

This clone showed up just a few times. The V and J genes are TRBV5-6 and TRBJ1-2, with D perhaps matching TRBD1 (6 bases). The CDR3 length is 12 residues. V was shortened by 4 bases and J by 4 bases, with 8 bases between the two germline ends. Germline CDR1 SGHDT, CDR2 YYEEEE. The CDR3 sequence: CASSADSYGYTF. The CDR3 region has the DNA TGTGCCAGCAGCGCGGACAGCTATGGCTACACCTTC.

V gene TRBV6-1 combines with J gene TRBJ1-2; D gene ambiguous. The CDR3 loop spans 13 amino acids. The germline V gene has CDR1 MNHNS and CDR2 SASEGT. Trimming pared 3 bases from V and 8 bases from J, leaving 13 bases between. The CDR3 reads CASSDLPGYGYTF. CDR3 DNA: TGTGCCAGCAGTGATCTTCCGGGGTACGGCTACACCTTC.